The rows below give T cell receptor beta chains drawn from one sample of a study of T-cell reconstitution after alpha-beta-depleted transplantation in children. TCRdb ran MiXCR on the PCR reads and lists one entry per CDR3 protein. The table records 600,000 to 700,000 distinct CDR3 sequences, around 17% of them present only once. The sample was PBMCs from the stem cell graft donor, taken from the stem cell graft. The origin of the receptors is a human donor who donated a stem cell graft to a child with acute myeloid leukemia. CDR3s include the opening cysteine and the closing phenylalanine or tryptophan. D genes are given only for firm matches. Some rows mark clone size as missing; the rest say once, few, many or name a class of expanded clone.

cdr3_nt cdr3_aa v_call d_call clone_size j_call
TGCAGTGCCATGCAGGGAACCACCGGGGAGCTGTTTTTT CSAMQGTTGELFF TRBV20-1 . many TRBJ2-2
TGTGCCAGCAGTTTTCTTAGCGGGGATTACAATGAGCAGTTCTTC CASSFLSGDYNEQFF TRBV28 TRBD2 . TRBJ2-1
TGCAGTGCTAGGGGGACAGGGGCCATTGAGCAGTTCTTC CSARGTGAIEQFF TRBV20-1 TRBD1 many TRBJ2-1
TGTGCCAGCAGCTTAGCCCAGGGGTACACCGGGGAGCTGTTTTTT CASSLAQGYTGELFF TRBV7-9 . . TRBJ2-2
TGTGCCAGCAGCCCTGGGGAGGGGGATTGGTACAATGAGCAGTTCTTC CASSPGEGDWYNEQFF TRBV9 . many TRBJ2-1
TGCAGTGCTAGAGATTGGGAGACATACGAGCAGTACTTC CSARDWETYEQYF TRBV20-1 . many TRBJ2-7
TGTGCCAGCAGGAGGGGGGATCGCCAAGAGACCCAGTACTTC CASRRGDRQETQYF TRBV27 . . TRBJ2-5
TGTGCCAGCAGTTTAAAGGGAATGAGGAATGAAAAACTGTTTTTT CASSLKGMRNEKLFF TRBV27 . . TRBJ1-4
TGTGCCAGCAGCCCCCTACAGGGGCCCATCAACAATGAGCAGTTCTTC CASSPLQGPINNEQFF TRBV7-6 TRBD1 . TRBJ2-1
TGTGCCAGCAGCTTAGAGGGGGCATGGGGATACACTGAAGCTTTCTTT CASSLEGAWGYTEAFF TRBV7-2 TRBD1 few TRBJ1-1
TGTGCCAGCAGTTTATTGGGGCGGCTGGGGAACACTGAAGCTTTCTTT CASSLLGRLGNTEAFF TRBV27 . . TRBJ1-1
TGTGCCAGCAGGGCAGGGGACAACGGCTACTATGGCTACACCTTC CASRAGDNGYYGYTF TRBV27 . many TRBJ1-2
TGTGCCAGCAGTCCCAAACGGGGGAACACTGAAGCTTTCTTT CASSPKRGNTEAFF TRBV6-1 . many TRBJ1-1
TGTGCCAGCAGCTTACTTCGACTAGCGGGGGTCACAGATACGCAGTATTTT CASSLLRLAGVTDTQYF TRBV7-2 TRBD2 . TRBJ2-3
TGCAGTGCTAGACCCCGGACTAGCGGAACCCCCTACGAGCAGTACTTC CSARPRTSGTPYEQYF TRBV20-1 TRBD2 many TRBJ2-7
TGTGCCAGCAGCCGTTTCGGAATAAATGAAAAACTGTTTTTT CASSRFGINEKLFF TRBV27 . many TRBJ1-4
TGTGCCAGCAGCTTGGGATCGACCGCTCATCAGCCCCAGCATTTT CASSLGSTAHQPQHF TRBV5-6 . . TRBJ1-5
TGTGCCAGCAGCTTATTCGGCACCGTCAACACCATATATTTT CASSLFGTVNTIYF TRBV7-2 . few TRBJ1-3
TGCAGCGTTGACCCGGACAGCTATATCTACAATGAGCAGTTCTTC CSVDPDSYIYNEQFF TRBV29-1 . many TRBJ2-1
TGTGCCAGCAGATCCGGACAGAGCTACGAGCAGTACTTC CASRSGQSYEQYF TRBV5-6 . many TRBJ2-7
TGTGCCAGCAGCTTGGTTCGGGGAGTTAGCTCCTACGAGCAGTACTTC CASSLVRGVSSYEQYF TRBV5-5 . many TRBJ2-7
TGTGCCAGCAGCAAACAAACATATCAGCCCCAGCATTTT CASSKQTYQPQHF TRBV21-1 . few TRBJ1-5
TGTGCCAGCAGCTTAGAAAGGACCACCTACGAGCAGTACTTC CASSLERTTYEQYF TRBV7-2 . . TRBJ2-7
TGCAGTGCTAGGATCCCGGGACTAGCGGGGGGCCGTAAAGAGACCCAGTACTTC CSARIPGLAGGRKETQYF TRBV20-1 TRBD2 few TRBJ2-5
TGTGCCAGCAGCCCCTGGGCGGGAGACACTGAAGCTTTCTTT CASSPWAGDTEAFF TRBV9 . few TRBJ1-1
TGTGCCACCAGTGATTACAGCACAGATACGCAGTATTTT CATSDYSTDTQYF TRBV24-1 . . TRBJ2-3
TGTGCCAGCAGCATAACACCCAGGGAAGTGGGTACTGAAGCTTTCTTT CASSITPREVGTEAFF TRBV7-2 . many TRBJ1-1
TGTGCCAGCAGTTTAATAGCGGGGCGGACCGGGGAGCTGTTTTTT CASSLIAGRTGELFF TRBV27 TRBD2 once TRBJ2-2
TGTGCCAGCGGCCAATTAGGGCCAGATACGCAGTATTTT CASGQLGPDTQYF TRBV12-3/TRBV12-4 . few TRBJ2-3
TGCAGCGCAACAGGTCCCCCTGAAGCTTTCTTT CSATGPPEAFF TRBV29-1 . many TRBJ1-1
TGTGCCAGCACCTTTTTCGGCGGAATCACAGATACGCAGTATTTT CASTFFGGITDTQYF TRBV6-5 . many TRBJ2-3
TGTGCCATCAGTGAGGCCGGTGGCAGGTTAGCGCAGTATTTT CAISEAGGRLAQYF TRBV10-3 . many TRBJ2-3
TGTGCCAGCAGCTCCCTTAGGGGGGAACTGTTTTTT CASSSLRGELFF TRBV13 . . TRBJ1-4
TGTGCCAGCAGCAGGGACCTTTACCAGGCGGCAGATACGCAGTATTTT CASSRDLYQAADTQYF TRBV5-5 . many TRBJ2-3
TGCAGTGTCAAGAGGGGGGGCCTTTACAATGAGCAGTTCTTC CSVKRGGLYNEQFF TRBV20-1 . many TRBJ2-1
TGTGCCAGCAGCTCCCAAGGCCTCTGGTTC CASSSQGLWF TRBV28 . . TRBJ2-5
TGCAGCGCCGGGACAGGGGAGGACGAGCAGTACTTC CSAGTGEDEQYF TRBV29-1 TRBD1 many TRBJ2-7
TGCAGTGCCACCAAGACTAGCGGGGGGCCGCGGGGGACGCAGTATTTT CSATKTSGGPRGTQYF TRBV20-1 TRBD2 many TRBJ2-3
TGTGCCACCAGCAGAGATTCCCGATCACCCCTCCACTTT CATSRDSRSPLHF TRBV15 . . TRBJ1-6
TGTGCCAGCAGTGACGGGAGAGATACGCAGTATTTT CASSDGRDTQYF TRBV6-1 . few TRBJ2-3
TGCAGTGCTAGAGACATTGGGTCCTACAATGAGCAGTTCTTC CSARDIGSYNEQFF TRBV20-1 . . TRBJ2-1
TGTGCCAGCAGCCCCACCGGAGTGACTAGCACAGATACGCAGTATTTT CASSPTGVTSTDTQYF TRBV13 . . TRBJ2-3
TGCAGTGCCCAAGCGGGGGGGCCTTCAGATACGCAGTATTTT CSAQAGGPSDTQYF TRBV20-1 TRBD2 few TRBJ2-3
TGCGCCAGCAGCTTGGCCGGGGTCAGGCTGAACACTGAAGCTTTCTTT CASSLAGVRLNTEAFF TRBV5-1 . few TRBJ1-1
TGTGCCAGCAGCCCAGGGACAGGGGGCGCCTCCTACGAGCAGTACTTC CASSPGTGGASYEQYF TRBV7-2 TRBD1 . TRBJ2-7
TGCAGTGCGCGTAGGGGGCCAGGGCAACCCTACGAGCAGTACTTC CSARRGPGQPYEQYF TRBV20-1 TRBD1 many TRBJ2-7
TGCAGTGCTAGGGTTCAGCCTGGATCCTACGAGCAGTACTTC CSARVQPGSYEQYF TRBV20-1 . many TRBJ2-7
TGCGCCAGCAGCTTTCTTACGGCGGGGGGGGATGAGCAGTTCTTC CASSFLTAGGDEQFF TRBV5-1 TRBD2 few TRBJ2-1
TGTGCCTGGAGTGTGTTTGGTGGGGCCGGGAATGAGCAGTTCTTC CAWSVFGGAGNEQFF TRBV30 . . TRBJ2-1
TGTGCCAGCAGTTCGGGGACTAGCGCACTCATCGGGTTCTTC CASSSGTSALIGFF TRBV28 TRBD2 . TRBJ2-1